The next 14 T cell receptor beta chains were all read from a single sample in a study of post-analysis software for immune sequencing data. No antigen has been identified for these receptors. Unique molecular identifiers were present in the TCR beta cDNA libraries. MiXCR was run by TCRdb on the PCR reads, yielding one entry per CDR3 protein. The sample lists a few hundred thousand distinct CDR3 sequences, roughly 30% occurring once. Study-level findings and limits: Among roughly five TRBV segments more frequent in patients than controls were TRBV5-6, TRBV5-1 and TRBV20-1.

Sequenced sample: blood. The receptors were gathered from a girl between 10 and 17 years old with multiple sclerosis.

For the CDR3, the DNA is TGTGCCAGCAGCCAAGAAAGACAGGGAGTCAACTATGGCTACACCTTC. It specifies CASSQERQGVNYGYTF. V usage is TRBV3-1 and J usage is TRBJ1-2; 7 bases map to TRBD1. Germline CDR1 reads LGHDT; CDR2 reads YNNKEL (reference sequence). After removal of 0 bases from V and 2 bases from J, the junction contained 6 bases not matched to a gene. The CDR3 length is 16 residues. Full variable domain (rest looked up from reference TRBV3-1 and TRBJ1-2): DTAVSQTPKYLVTQMGNDKSIKCEQNLGHDTMYWYKQDSKKFLKIMFSYNNKELIINETVPNRFSPKSPDKAHLNLHINSLELGDSAVYFCASSQERQGVNYGYTFGSGTRLTVV.

The chain couples TRBV6-1 to TRBJ2-2; maybe TRBD2 (6 bases). The CDR3 is 13 amino acids. Germline V gene data show CDR1 as MNHNS and CDR2 as SASEGT. Trimming cost V 1 base and J 7 bases, with 7 bases left between them. In DNA, the CDR3 is TGTGCCAGCAGTGAAGGCGGGGTCGGGGAGCTGTTTTTT. It codes for CASSEGGVGELFF.

The rearrangement uses TRBV20-1 and TRBJ2-5, with 7 nucleotides matching TRBD2. Germline CDR1 is DFQATT and CDR2 is SNEGSKA (reference sequence). This CDR3 comprises 14 residues. The V and J ends lost 2 bases and 1 base, in that order; junction bases with no gene match: 4. Here the CDR3 DNA reads TGCAGTGCTAGAATGGCTAGCGGCCAAGAGACCCAGTACTTC. Translated, it gives CSARMASGQETQYF.

This clonotype was counted a few times. The chain employs TRBV29-1 and TRBJ2-1; tentative D call: TRBD2 (6 bases). CDR1 is SQVTM and CDR2 is ANQGSEA in the germline V gene. V gave up 7 bases and J gave up 4 bases, with 20 bases separating them. This CDR3 contains 15 residues. CDR3 DNA: TGCAGCGCGGGGGTGGGGTCCCGGATTTACAATGAGCAGTTCTTC. Protein: CSAGVGSRIYNEQFF.

The chain joins TRBV3-1 to TRBJ2-1; tentative D call: TRBD2 (5 bases). Trimming stripped 1 base from V and 3 bases from J, with 7 bases between. The CDR3 extends over 14 amino acids. Germline V gene data show CDR1 as LGHDT and CDR2 as YNNKEL (reference sequence). CDR3 residues: CASSQATSYNEQFF. For the CDR3, the DNA is TGTGCCAGCAGCCAAGCAACTAGCTACAATGAGCAGTTCTTC.

This clonotype was observed a few times. J is TRBJ2-7 and V is TRBV29-1; TRBD1 agrees at 7 bases. Germline CDR1 and CDR2: SQVTM and ANQGSEA. Trimming removed 5 bases from V and 1 base from J; junction bases left unmatched: 5. This CDR3 region has 13 residues. Here the CDR3 DNA reads TGCAGCGTTCTCATACAGGGGTCCTACGAGCAGTACTTC. Protein sequence: CSVLIQGSYEQYF.

This clonotype has more than one count but fewer than ten. The chain combines TRBV6-7 with TRBJ2-3, with 8 bases fitting TRBD1. TRBV6-7 carries the ORF label, with uncertain function. The CDR3 runs 20 residues. Trimming cost V 0 bases and J 2 bases; bases outside gene matches: 16. CDR3 loop: CASSYSEGTGFRDATDTQYF. In DNA, the CDR3 is TGTGCCAGCAGTTACTCGGAAGGGACAGGATTTCGGGACGCCACAGATACGCAGTATTTT.

The chain recombines TRBV12-3 or TRBV12-4 with TRBJ2-1; D is possibly TRBD1 or TRBD2 (5 bases each). Trimming stripped 5 bases from V and 4 bases from J, with 15 bases between. The CDR3 spans 15 residues. The CDR3 DNA reads TGTGCCAGCAGTCGAGCCGGGACGTCGTACAATGAGCAGTTCTTC. Its protein is CASSRAGTSYNEQFF.

The chain is built from TRBV10-3 and TRBJ1-6; no clear D gene. This CDR3 is built from 14 residues. Germline V gene data show CDR1 as ENHRY and CDR2 as SYGVKD. The germline V and J ends were trimmed by 8 bases and 5 bases, with 13 bases remaining between them. As DNA, the CDR3 is TGTGCCATCCGCCTCCGGGAAGATAATTCACCCCTCCACTTT. The encoded protein is CAIRLREDNSPLHF.

The V gene is TRBV29-1, the J gene TRBJ1-2, with D uncertain. Germline CDR1 is SQVTM and CDR2 is ANQGSEA. The CDR3 runs 14 residues. V was clipped by 7 bases and J by 2 bases, with 17 bases between them. The CDR3 DNA follows: TGCAGCGCCGACCCCCATTCGGGAAACTATGGCTACACCTTC. It yields the protein CSADPHSGNYGYTF.

In regard to this clonotype: Its ends do not fully match the called genes, so a read error is possible. The chain joins TRBV7-7 to TRBJ2-3; 11 positions agree with TRBD2. Germline V CDR1 and CDR2: SSHAT, FNYEAQ (reference sequence). CDR3 length: 15 residues. For the CDR3, the DNA is TGTGCTAGCAGCCAGACTAGCGGGGCCACAGATACGCAGTATTTT. This translates into CASSQTSGATDTQYF.

The gene calls are TRBV2 and TRBJ2-4, with 8 positions matching TRBD1. V gave up 10 bases and J gave up 0 bases; unmatched junction bases: 5. The CDR3 length is 14 residues. CDR1 and CDR2 from the germline V gene are SNHLY and FYNNEI. The CDR3 DNA sequence: TGTGCCACCCAGGGGGCCCCAGCCAAAAACATTCAGTACTTC. Translation gives CATQGAPAKNIQYF.

In this sample, this clonotype turned up a few times. The rearrangement joins TRBV3-1 to TRBJ2-3; TRBD2 agrees at 8 bases. The CDR3 contains 14 residues. The germline V gene encodes CDR1 LGHDT and CDR2 YNNKEL (reference sequence). The junction had 10 bases not matched to a gene; V was cut back by 4 bases and J by 10 bases. The CDR3 nucleotides read TGTGCCAGCAGCCTGGGACTAGAGAATGGAGCGCAGTATTTT. Translated, it gives CASSLGLENGAQYF.

A few counts support this clonotype. V gene TRBV29-1 combines with J gene TRBJ2-3, with 7 bases that match TRBD1. With 7 bases clipped from V and 0 bases from J, the junction kept 7 bases outside the gene matches. From germline, CDR1 is SQVTM and CDR2 ANQGSEA. CDR3 length: 14 amino acids. This CDR3 reads CSARDSSSTDTQYF. DNA for the CDR3: TGCAGCGCTCGGGACAGCTCTAGCACAGATACGCAGTATTTT.